The present T cell receptor (beta chain) was sequenced within a study of control samples from healthy donors and cancer patients. The data were produced by immunoSEQ multiplex PCR, yet TCRdb's version contains in-frame clones alone and is incomplete. The sample has about 130,000 clones, about 93% seen once. CDR1 SNHLY and CDR2 FYNNEI come from the germline V gene. Trimming shortened V by 5 bases and J by 1 base, and 12 bases separated the two germline ends. The CDR3 contains 14 residues. The specimen was PBMCs. V gene TRBV2 combines with J gene TRBJ2-7; D call uncertain. The receptor's source is a man aged 55 to 69 with colorectal cancer. The CDR3 DNA is TGTGCCAGCAGTCAAGGCAGTGTATCCTACGAGCAGTACTTC. Its protein product is CASSQGSVSYEQYF. Full variable domain (remainder filled in from reference TRBV2 and TRBJ2-7): EPEVTQTPSHQVTQMGQEVILRCVPISNHLYFYWYRQILGQKVEFLVSFYNNEISEKSEIFDDQFSVERPDGSNFTLKIRSTKLEDSAMYFCASSQGSVSYEQYFGPGTRLTVT.